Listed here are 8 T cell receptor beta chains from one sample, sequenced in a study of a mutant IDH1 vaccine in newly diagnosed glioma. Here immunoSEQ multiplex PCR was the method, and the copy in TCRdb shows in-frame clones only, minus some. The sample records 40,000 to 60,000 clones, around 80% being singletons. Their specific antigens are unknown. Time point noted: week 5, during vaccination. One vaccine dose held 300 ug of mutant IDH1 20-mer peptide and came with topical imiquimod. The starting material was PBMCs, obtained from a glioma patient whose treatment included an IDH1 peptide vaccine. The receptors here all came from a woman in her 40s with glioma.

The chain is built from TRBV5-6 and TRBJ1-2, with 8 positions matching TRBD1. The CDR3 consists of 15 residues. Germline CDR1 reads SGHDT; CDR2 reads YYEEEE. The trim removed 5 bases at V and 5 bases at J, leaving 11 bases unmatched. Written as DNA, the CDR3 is TGTGCCAGCAGGCTGGAGGACAGGGTAGGGTATGGCTACACCTTC. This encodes CASRLEDRVGYGYTF.

CDR3 sequence: CASSVLGGLAYNEQFF. CDR3 DNA: TGTGCCAGCAGCGTATTAGGCGGCCTAGCCTACAATGAGCAGTTCTTC. The chain combines TRBV9 with TRBJ2-1, with D hard to call. Germline V lookup: CDR1 SGDLS, CDR2 YYNGEE. Between the trimmed V and J ends, which lost 1 base and 2 bases, there was a span of 13 bases. CDR3 length equals 16 residues.

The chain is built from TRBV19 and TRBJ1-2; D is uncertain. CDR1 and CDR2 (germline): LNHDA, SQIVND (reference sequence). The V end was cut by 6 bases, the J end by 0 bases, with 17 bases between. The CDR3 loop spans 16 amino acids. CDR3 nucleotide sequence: TGTGCCAGTAGCTTTGGATTGGTTGTCGCTAACTATGGCTACACCTTC. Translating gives CASSFGLVVANYGYTF.

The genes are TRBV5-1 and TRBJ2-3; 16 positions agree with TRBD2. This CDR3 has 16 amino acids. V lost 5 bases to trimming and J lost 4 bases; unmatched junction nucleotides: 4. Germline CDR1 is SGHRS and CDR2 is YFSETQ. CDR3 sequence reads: CASRGLAGGRADTQYF. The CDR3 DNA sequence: TGCGCCAGCAGGGGACTAGCGGGGGGGAGGGCAGATACGCAGTATTTT.

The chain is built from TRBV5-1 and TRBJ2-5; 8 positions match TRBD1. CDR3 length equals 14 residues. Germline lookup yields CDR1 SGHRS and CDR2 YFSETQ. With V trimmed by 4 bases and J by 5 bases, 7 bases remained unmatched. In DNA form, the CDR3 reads TGCGCCAGCAGCCCCCAGACAGGGGCGGAGACCCAGTACTTC. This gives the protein CASSPQTGAETQYF.

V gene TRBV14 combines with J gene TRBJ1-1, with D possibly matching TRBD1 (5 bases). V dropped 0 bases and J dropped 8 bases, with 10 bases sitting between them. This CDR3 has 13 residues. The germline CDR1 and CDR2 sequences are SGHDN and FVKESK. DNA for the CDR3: TGTGCCAGCAGCCAAGATCTAGAGGGGGAAGCTTTCTTT. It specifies CASSQDLEGEAFF.

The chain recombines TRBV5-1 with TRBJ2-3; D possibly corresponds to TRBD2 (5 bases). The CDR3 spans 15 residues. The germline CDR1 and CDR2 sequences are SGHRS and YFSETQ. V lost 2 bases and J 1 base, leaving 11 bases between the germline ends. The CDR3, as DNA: TGCGCCAGCAGCTTTAGCGCCCCCGGCACAGATACGCAGTATTTT. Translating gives CASSFSAPGTDTQYF.

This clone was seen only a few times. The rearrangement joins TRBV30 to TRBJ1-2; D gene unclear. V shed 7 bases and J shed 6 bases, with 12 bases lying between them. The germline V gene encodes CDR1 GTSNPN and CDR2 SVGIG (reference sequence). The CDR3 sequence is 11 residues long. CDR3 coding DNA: TGTGCCTCACCGGCGTCCAATGGCTACACCTTC. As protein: CASPASNGYTF.